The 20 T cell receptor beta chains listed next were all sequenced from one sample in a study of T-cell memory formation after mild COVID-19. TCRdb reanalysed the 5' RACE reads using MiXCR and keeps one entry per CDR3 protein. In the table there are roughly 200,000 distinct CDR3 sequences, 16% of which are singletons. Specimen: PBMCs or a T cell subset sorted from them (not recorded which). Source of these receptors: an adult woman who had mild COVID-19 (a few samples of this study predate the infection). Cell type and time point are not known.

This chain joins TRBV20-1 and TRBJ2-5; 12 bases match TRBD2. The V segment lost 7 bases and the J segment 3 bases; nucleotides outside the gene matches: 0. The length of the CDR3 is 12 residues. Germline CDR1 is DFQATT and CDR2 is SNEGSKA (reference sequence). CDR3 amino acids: CSGTSGKETQYF. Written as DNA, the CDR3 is TGCAGTGGGACTAGCGGGAAAGAGACCCAGTACTTC.

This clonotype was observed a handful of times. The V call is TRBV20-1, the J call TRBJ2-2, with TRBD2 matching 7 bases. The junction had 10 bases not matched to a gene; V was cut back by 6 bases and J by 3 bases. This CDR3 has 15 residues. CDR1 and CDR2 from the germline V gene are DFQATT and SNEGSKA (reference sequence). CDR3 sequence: CSARSGVWDTGELFF. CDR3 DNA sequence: TGCAGTGCAAGGAGCGGGGTTTGGGACACCGGGGAGCTGTTTTTT.

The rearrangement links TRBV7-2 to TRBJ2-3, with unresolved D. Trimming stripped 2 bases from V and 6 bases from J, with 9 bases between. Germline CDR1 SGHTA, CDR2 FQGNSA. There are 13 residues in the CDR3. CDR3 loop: CASSLRPEDTQYF. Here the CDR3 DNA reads TGTGCCAGCAGCTTACGCCCAGAGGATACGCAGTATTTT.

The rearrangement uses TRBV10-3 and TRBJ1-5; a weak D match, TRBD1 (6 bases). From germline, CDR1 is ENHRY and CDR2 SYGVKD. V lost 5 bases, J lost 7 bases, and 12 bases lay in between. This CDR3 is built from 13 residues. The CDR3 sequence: CAISTGFEQPQHF. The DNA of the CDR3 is TGTGCCATCAGTACAGGGTTCGAACAGCCCCAGCATTTT.

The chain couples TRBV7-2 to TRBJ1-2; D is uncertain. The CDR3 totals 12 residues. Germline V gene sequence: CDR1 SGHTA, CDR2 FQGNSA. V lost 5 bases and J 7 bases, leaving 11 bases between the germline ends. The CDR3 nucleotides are TGTGCCAGCAGCCTCGGGGTGGGTGGCTACACCTTC. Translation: CASSLGVGGYTF.

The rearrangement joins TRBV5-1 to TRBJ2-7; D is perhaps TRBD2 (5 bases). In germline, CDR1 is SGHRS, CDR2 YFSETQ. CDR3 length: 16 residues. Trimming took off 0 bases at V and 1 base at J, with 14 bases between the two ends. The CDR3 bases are TGCGCCAGCAGCTTGGATTGGGCTAGCAAATCCTACGAGCAGTACTTC. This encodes CASSLDWASKSYEQYF.

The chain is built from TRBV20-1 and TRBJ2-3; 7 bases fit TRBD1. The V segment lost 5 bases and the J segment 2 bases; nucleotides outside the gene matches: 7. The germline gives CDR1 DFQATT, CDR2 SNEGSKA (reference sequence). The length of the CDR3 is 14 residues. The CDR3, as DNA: TGCAGTGCTGGCCCAGGGGGACCCACAGATACGCAGTATTTT. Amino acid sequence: CSAGPGGPTDTQYF.

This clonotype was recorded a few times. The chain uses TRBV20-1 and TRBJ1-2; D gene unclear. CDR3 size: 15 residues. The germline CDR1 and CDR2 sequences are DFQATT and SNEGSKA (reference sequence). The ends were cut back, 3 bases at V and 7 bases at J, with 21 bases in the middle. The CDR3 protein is CSARTTAGFRTGYTF. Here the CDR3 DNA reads TGCAGTGCTAGGACGACCGCGGGATTTCGGACTGGCTACACCTTC.

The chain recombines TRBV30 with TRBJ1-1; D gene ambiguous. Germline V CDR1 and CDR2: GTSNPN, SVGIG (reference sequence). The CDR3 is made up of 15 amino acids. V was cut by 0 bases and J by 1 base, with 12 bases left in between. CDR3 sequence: CAWSVKLPPNTEAFF. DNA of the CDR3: TGTGCCTGGAGTGTAAAACTCCCACCGAACACTGAAGCTTTCTTT.

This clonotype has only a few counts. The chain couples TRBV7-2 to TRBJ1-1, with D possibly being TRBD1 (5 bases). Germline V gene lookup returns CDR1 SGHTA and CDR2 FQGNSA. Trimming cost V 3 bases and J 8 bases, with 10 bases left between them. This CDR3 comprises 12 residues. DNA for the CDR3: TGTGCCAGCAGCTTTGGGGGAATCGAAGCTTTCTTT. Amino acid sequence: CASSFGGIEAFF.

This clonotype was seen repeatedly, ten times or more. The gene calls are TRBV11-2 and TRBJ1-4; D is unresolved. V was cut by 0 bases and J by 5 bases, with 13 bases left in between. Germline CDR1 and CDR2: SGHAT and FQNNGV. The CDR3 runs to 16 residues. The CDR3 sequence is CASSLEGWARNEKLFF. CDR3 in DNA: TGTGCCAGCAGCTTAGAGGGGTGGGCCCGGAATGAAAAACTGTTTTTT.

Here the CDR3 DNA reads TGTGCCAGCAGTTCTAAGAGCGGCCTCCAAGAGACCCAGTACTTC. Its translation is CASSSKSGLQETQYF. This chain joins TRBV6-2 or TRBV6-3 and TRBJ2-5; tentatively, D is TRBD2 (5 bases). This CDR3 has 15 amino acids. V lost 4 bases to trimming and J lost 1 base, with 13 bases between them. Looked up from germline, CDR1 is MNHEY and CDR2 is SVGEGT.

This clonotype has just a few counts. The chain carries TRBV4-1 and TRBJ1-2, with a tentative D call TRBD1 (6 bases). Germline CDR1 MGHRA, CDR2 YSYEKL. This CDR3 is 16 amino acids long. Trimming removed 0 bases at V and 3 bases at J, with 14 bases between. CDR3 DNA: TGCGCCAGCAGCCAAGATTTAGGACAGCTATACTATGGCTACACCTTC. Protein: CASSQDLGQLYYGYTF.

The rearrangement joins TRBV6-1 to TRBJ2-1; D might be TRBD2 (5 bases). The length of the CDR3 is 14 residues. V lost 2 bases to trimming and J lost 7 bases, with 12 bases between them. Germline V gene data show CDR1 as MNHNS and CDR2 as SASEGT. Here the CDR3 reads CASSEKISGNEQFF. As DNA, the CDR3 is TGTGCCAGCAGTGAAAAGATTTCGGGGAATGAGCAGTTCTTC.

The CDR3 nucleotides read TGCAGTGTTAAGCGGGGTCCAGATACGCAGTATTTT. Residues: CSVKRGPDTQYF. This rearrangement joins TRBV20-1 to TRBJ2-3, with 7 bases identical to TRBD2. Germline-derived CDR1 and CDR2 are DFQATT and SNEGSKA (reference sequence). CDR3 length: 12 amino acids. V shed 7 bases, J shed 4 bases, and the junction held 5 bases outside the gene matches.

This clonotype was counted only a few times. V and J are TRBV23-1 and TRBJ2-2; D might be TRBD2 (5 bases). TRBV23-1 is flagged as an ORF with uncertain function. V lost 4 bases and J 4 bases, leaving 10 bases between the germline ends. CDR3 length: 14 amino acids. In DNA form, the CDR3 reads TGCGCCAGCAGTCGAGGGTCGTGCACCGGGGAGCTGTTTTTT. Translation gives CASSRGSCTGELFF.

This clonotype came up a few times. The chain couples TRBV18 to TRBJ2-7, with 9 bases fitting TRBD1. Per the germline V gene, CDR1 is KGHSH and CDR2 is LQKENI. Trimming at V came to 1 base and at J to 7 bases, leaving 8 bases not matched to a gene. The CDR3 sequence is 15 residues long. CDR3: CASSPRLGQGSEQYF. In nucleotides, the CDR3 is TGTGCCAGCTCACCACGTCTGGGACAGGGTTCGGAGCAGTACTTC.

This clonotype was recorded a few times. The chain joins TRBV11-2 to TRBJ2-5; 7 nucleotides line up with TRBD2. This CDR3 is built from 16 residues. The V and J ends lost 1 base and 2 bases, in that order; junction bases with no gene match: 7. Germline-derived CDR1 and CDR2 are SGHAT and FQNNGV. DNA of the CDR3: TGTGCCAGCAGCTTAGGGGAGGGAGGCAGACAAGAGACCCAGTACTTC. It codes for CASSLGEGGRQETQYF.

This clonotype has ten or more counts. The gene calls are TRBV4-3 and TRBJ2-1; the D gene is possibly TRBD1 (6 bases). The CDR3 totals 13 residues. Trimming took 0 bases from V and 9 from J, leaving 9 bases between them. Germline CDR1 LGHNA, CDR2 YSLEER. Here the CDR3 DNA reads TGCGCCAGCAGCCAAGATTGGGGGCGTGAGCAGTTCTTC. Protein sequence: CASSQDWGREQFF.

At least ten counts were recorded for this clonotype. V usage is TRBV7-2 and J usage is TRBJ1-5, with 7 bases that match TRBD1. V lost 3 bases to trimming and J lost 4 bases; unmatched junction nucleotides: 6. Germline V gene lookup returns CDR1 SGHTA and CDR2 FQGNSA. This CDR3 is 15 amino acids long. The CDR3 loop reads CASSLDRLENQPQHF. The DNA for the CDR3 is TGTGCCAGCAGCTTGGACAGGCTAGAAAATCAGCCCCAGCATTTT.